The sequence of this TCR beta chain was determined in a study of cytomegalovirus exposure and HLA in healthy donors (dated by TCRdb to 2015 to 2018). About the study as a whole: An earlier analysis of 587 of the donors reported 250 to 350 Gb of sequence data and about 120 million unique TCR beta sequences obtained from around 170 million T cells. Every repertoire in the discovery cohort had been generated on one and the same sequencing platform. In an earlier analysis of a few hundred of the donors, high-throughput TCR beta sequencing was used to judge whether each TCR beta V gene segment behaved as functional or pseudogenic. Typing coverage varied by locus: roughly 620-640 donors for A, B, C, DRB1 and DQB1; 522 for DQA1; more than 600 for DPA1; roughly 450 for DPB1. Among the roughly 400 genotyped donors, about 83% belonged to the genetic ancestry cluster associated with self-reported Caucasian donors. Roughly 5 DR-DQ haplotypes were handled as single units for association and clustering because linkage in the cohort was strong. Approximately 300 gigabases of sequencing data and approximately 92 million unique TCR sequences made up an early release that covered 500 to 650 HLA-typed donors. The study was designed to test whether signatures of past pathogen exposure could be identified by cataloging public T cell receptors. The study profiled the T cell repertoires of under 700 subjects by immunosequencing and related them to cytomegalovirus serostatus. A later analysis re-analyzed previously published TCR beta repertoires from approximately 700 donors and added high-resolution HLA genotyping to study TCR occurrence patterns. Alongside the repertoire data, information on donor age, sex, ethnicity and CMV serostatus was compiled. In the later analysis, no new phenotypic data were used to find candidate immune exposures; instead, reliance was placed on TCR beta sequences and their occurrence across donors. A later genetic analysis took genome-wide SNP genotypes for about three fifths of the roughly 700 donors and used that subset as a discovery cohort. Class I and class II HLA loci were covered by the typing at four-digit resolution. Among some 410 genotyped donors of the cohort, an average of around 250,000 unique TCR beta nucleotide sequences was sequenced per donor, of which approximately 19% were non-productive. High-throughput TCR immunosequencing, statistical association of individual TCRs with disease status, and machine learning were combined to predict cytomegalovirus infection status. In addition to the first cohort of 666 subjects, a separate validation cohort of some 120 different subjects was used. The investigation overall reported the following: A further reported finding was that TCR beta sequences accurately predicted the HLA-A and HLA-B alleles for most subjects in the first cohort. Because HLA typing was missing for some donors at each locus, association tests included only the typed subset. According to the authors, the approach could potentially be generalized to other disease states and immunological phenotypes. Sequencing depth was assumed to be roughly uniform across donors in the presence/absence analyses, though that assumption may not hold. Strong co-occurrence of HLA alleles, especially DR and DQ, made assigning TCR associations to individual alleles difficult. In both the original and validation cohorts, the classifier was reported to diagnose cytomegalovirus status with high specificity and sensitivity. The only immune exposure information available for the cohort was CMV serostatus. In vitro tests confirmed that a few of the cytomegalovirus-associated TCR beta chains recognize cytomegalovirus antigens. In this cohort, only TCR beta chains were sequenced, and detectable features were limited by the absence of alpha or paired-chain data. A later analysis reported that several top co-occurrence clusters appeared linked to parvovirus B19, influenza, CMV and Epstein-Barr virus. A group of highly shared sequence variants was considered likely to be a technical artifact of the sequencing pipeline. The earlier analysis of 587 of the donors excluded roughly 16 rarely observed V segments, including chromosome 9 orphons, because counts were too low. Correlated functional status among segregating V segments might reflect linkage disequilibrium, but an unknown experimental factor could not be ruled out. At a false discovery rate of 0.05, a later analysis linked 16,951 TCR beta sequences to specific HLA alleles. Most TCR sequences were observed very rarely across donors, whereas some public TCRs were present in many individuals. In a later analysis, HLA-associated TCR beta chains showed more clonal expansion and lower generation probabilities than non-associated chains that were equally common. Some IMGT-functional V segments, including TRBV6-2 and TRBV6-3, could not be distinguished by the 87-base-pair reads and were therefore excluded. V-gene and J-gene trimming of TCR beta chains was associated with a missense DCLRE1C variant in a later genetic analysis, and the association was replicated in an independent cohort. A later genetic analysis reported fewer N-insertions in productive TCRs among donors in an Asian-associated ancestry cluster than the approximately 700-donor mean. In a later analysis, TCR association rates were found to vary across HLA loci, with the most associated TCRs seen for DRB1 alleles and the fewest for HLA-C alleles. According to a later analysis, most CMV-associated TCR beta chains appeared to be HLA-restricted, and the HLA associations seemed to be driven largely by CMV exposure. In an earlier analysis of about 600 of the donors, most TCR beta V segments appeared in productive rearrangements about 87% or about 30% of the time, broadly matching IMGT annotations. In the study, around 160 TCR beta chains were listed as associated with cytomegalovirus.

The cohort was made up of approximately 700 healthy bone marrow donors. At the time of sampling, all cohort members were nominally healthy, though unrecorded immune exposures were likely present. The donor tested CMV seropositive, placing the donor among the roughly 300 seropositive members of the cohort. Every donor gave a peripheral blood sample, and the peripheral blood mononuclear cells from that sample were used for TCR beta sequencing. Genomic DNA was extracted from the blood cell samples with the Qiagen DNeasy Blood Extraction Kit. As regards this clone: Its antigen remains unidentified. Base qualities are not recorded, but no much larger clone differs from it by a single base.

Libraries were built with the immunoSEQ multiplex PCR assay. For the multiplex PCR, a mixture combining 60 forward primers for TCR Vbeta segments and 13 reverse primers for TCR Jbeta segments was used. A multiplex PCR assay on genomic DNA amplified the CDR3 region of rearranged TCR beta genes. The amplified TCR beta libraries were sequenced on the Illumina HiSeq System as 87-base-pair reads. The study's own analysis went as follows. A later analysis counted about 82 million unique TCR beta chains across the 666 repertoires, and roughly 10 million of these chains were shared by at least two donors. A nearest-neighbor algorithm error-corrected the raw reads and collapsed the reads into unique sequences, merging closely related sequences to remove PCR and sequencing errors. V, D and J gene segments were assigned by aligning CDR3 sequences to IMGT reference sequences. For a sequence to be retained, a match of at least six nucleotides was required to both a V gene segment and a J gene segment. A rearrangement was called productive if the CDR3 had no stop codons and remained in frame with V and J, and every other rearrangement was called non-productive. Following IMGT convention, CDR3 was defined as the stretch from the second conserved V-encoded cysteine up to the conserved J-encoded phenylalanine. The earlier analysis of 500 to 650 of the donors excluded any sequence lacking an unambiguous match to a single V gene segment. An earlier analysis of approximately 590 of the donors classified V segments as functional when productive rearrangements were above 56.7% and as segregating when the standard deviation between donors was above 5%. A statistical classification framework was built for diagnosing cytomegalovirus status from the catalog of TCR beta chain sequences. V and J gene assignment, in a later analysis, came from comparing TCR nucleotide sequences with IMGT/GENE-DB human TR gene sequences. Using the TCRdist pipeline, a later analysis assigned CDR3 sequences along with most-parsimonious VDJ recombination scenarios. A later analysis defined each TCR beta chain by its CDR3 amino acid sequence plus V-gene family, and excluded reads lacking a unique V-gene family. A later analysis removed 550 to 700 highly shared, low-generation-probability nucleotide sequences to deal with suspected cross-contamination and a sequencing artifact. For each public chain, a later analysis derived a clonal expansion index from normalized ranks of inferred template counts within each repertoire. A later analysis computed generation probabilities with a VDJ recombination model fitted to out-of-frame rearrangements, and checked the results against IGoR. Hypergeometric tests were used in a later analysis to score TCR-TCR, TCR-HLA and TCR-CMV co-occurrence, with a repertoire-size bias correction applied to the TCR pairs. False discovery rates were estimated in a later analysis by permuting HLA or CMV assignments 20 times. In a later analysis, co-occurring TCRs were grouped using DBSCAN, with TCRdist sequence similarity added in when clustering inside HLA-allele-positive subsets. Co-occurrence clustering excluded repertoires with fewer than 30,000 or more than 120,000 public chains, plus five with anomalous nucleotide sharing. TCRdb limited this immuneACCESS table to in-frame rearrangements with V and J called. A share of clones is missing; checked studies link under half to unresolved V genes, and the rest is unexplained. From that table come the V and J calls and clone size; the DNA was used to work out D and trimming. The sample yields about 140,000 clones; nearly 70% were counted once. Less than 11% of the sample goes to the ten largest clones.

V is pared back by 6 bases and J by 2 bases, with 11 bases lying between the germline termini. The germline V gene gives CDR1 as MDHEN and CDR2 as SYDVKM. The cysteine opens and the phenylalanine closes a CDR3 of 13 amino acids. The CDR3 DNA has 39 bases and is translated from base 1. The sequenced material came from PBMCs. The sequence was obtained from a man aged 25 to 45 in good health and CMV-seropositive. This receptor chain uses TRBV28 and TRBJ2-7, with TRBD1 as a weak D call on 6 bases. The DNA reads TGTGCCAGCAGACCCCAGGGGACCTACGAGCAGTACTTC. It translates as CASRPQGTYEQYF.